This TCR beta chain derives from a study of STAT5B mutations in CD4+ large granular lymphocyte leukemia. Study-level points and caveats: No patients shared main leukemic clonotypes, though roughly 27% appeared at low frequency elsewhere. The CD4+ versus CD8+ T-LGLL clonality difference may reflect limited sample size.

Worth noting for this clone: Its antigen remains unknown.

The CDR3 is 12 amino acids. The germline V gene encodes CDR1 SQVTM and CDR2 ANQGSEA. V lost 6 bases and J 10 bases, leaving 18 bases between the germline ends. The table came from immunoSEQ multiplex PCR; TCRdb's copy has only in-frame clones and leaves some out. The table includes fewer than 25,000 clones, approximately 84% detected once. The sequence was collected from a human donor in good health. Sequencing was carried out using CD4+ T cells from blood buffy coats. The chain is built from TRBV29-1 and TRBJ1-1; the D gene is possibly TRBD1 (5 bases). The CDR3 nucleotides are TGCAGCGTCCTGGTCAACAGGCAATCAGCTTTCTTT. It encodes CSVLVNRQSAFF. The full variable domain, completed using reference TRBV29-1 and TRBJ1-1, is SAVISQKPSRDICQRGTSLTIQCQVDSQVTMMFWYRQQPGQSLTLIATANQGSEATYESGFVIDKFPISRPNLTFSTLTVSNMSPEDSSIYLCSVLVNRQSAFFGQGTRLTVV.